The clone carrying this T cell receptor (beta chain) was recorded a few times. The antigen is not known. These data come from a study of identical twins. MiXCR was run by TCRdb on the 5' RACE reads, yielding one entry per CDR3 protein. The data hold some 600,000 distinct CDR3 sequences, with 7.1% observed a single time. CDR3 length: 15 amino acids. The V gene's germline CDR1 is MNHNS and CDR2 SASEGT. Trimming removed 7 bases from V and 1 base from J; junction bases left unmatched: 7. Whole-study results and caveats: Compared with models, monozygotic twins showed more out-of-frame TCR alpha sharing.

The same specimen was also included in a second study, on yellow fever vaccine responses in identical twins.

The receptor comes from a woman aged 18-29 years in good health. The specimen was PBMCs. The chain combines TRBV6-1 with TRBJ2-5; the match to TRBD2 covers 9 bases. Here the CDR3 reads CASIPAGGLQETQYF. The CDR3 nucleotides are TGTGCCAGCATTCCGGCGGGGGGGCTCCAAGAGACCCAGTACTTC.